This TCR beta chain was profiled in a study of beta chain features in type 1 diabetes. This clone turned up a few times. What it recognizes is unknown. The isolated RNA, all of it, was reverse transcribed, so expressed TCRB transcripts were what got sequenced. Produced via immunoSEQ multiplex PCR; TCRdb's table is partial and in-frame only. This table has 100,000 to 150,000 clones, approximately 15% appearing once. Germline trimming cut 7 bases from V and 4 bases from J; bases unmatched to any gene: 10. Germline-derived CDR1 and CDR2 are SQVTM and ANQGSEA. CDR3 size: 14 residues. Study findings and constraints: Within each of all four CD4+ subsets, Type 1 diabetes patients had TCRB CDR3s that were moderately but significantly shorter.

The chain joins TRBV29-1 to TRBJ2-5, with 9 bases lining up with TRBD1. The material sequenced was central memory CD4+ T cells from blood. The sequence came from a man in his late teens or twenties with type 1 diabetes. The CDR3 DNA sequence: TGCAGCGGTGGAGGGACAGGGAGTAGAGAGACCCAGTACTTC. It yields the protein CSGGGTGSRETQYF.